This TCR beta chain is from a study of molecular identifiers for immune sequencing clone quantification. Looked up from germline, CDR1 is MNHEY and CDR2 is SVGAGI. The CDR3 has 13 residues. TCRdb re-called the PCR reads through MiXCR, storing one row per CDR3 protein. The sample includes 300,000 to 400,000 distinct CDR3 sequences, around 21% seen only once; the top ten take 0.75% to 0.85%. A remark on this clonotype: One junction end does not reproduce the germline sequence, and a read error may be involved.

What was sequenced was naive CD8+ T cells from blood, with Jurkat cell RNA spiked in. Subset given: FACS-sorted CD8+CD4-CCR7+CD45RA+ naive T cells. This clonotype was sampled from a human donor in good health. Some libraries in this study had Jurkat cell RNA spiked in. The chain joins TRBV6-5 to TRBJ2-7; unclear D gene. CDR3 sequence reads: CASSYSGSYELYF. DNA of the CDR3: TGTGCCAGCAGTTACAGTGGGTCCTACGAGCTGTACTTC.